The 12 T cell receptor beta chains below were found in one sample sequenced in a study of T-cell reconstitution after alpha-beta-depleted transplantation in children. Unique molecular identifiers featured in how the TCRbeta library was prepared. TCRdb recomputed calls from the PCR reads with MiXCR, one row per CDR3 protein. The table has over 120,000 distinct CDR3 sequences, 8.8% seen once; the top ten hold about a sixth. The starting material was PBMCs, mostly from graft donor cells, obtained 180 days after TCRalphabeta/CD19-depleted stem cell transplant. The receptors originated from a female patient younger than 10 who had a stem cell transplant for congenital amegakaryocytic thrombocytopenia, so the T cells may come from the graft donor.

This clonotype was observed many times. The chain joins TRBV5-1 to TRBJ2-6; D is uncertain. The CDR3 consists of 15 residues. Trimming left V 0 bases short and J 0 bases short, with 4 bases between. Germline loops: CDR1 SGHRS, CDR2 YFSETQ. The CDR3 is CASSLVSSGANVLTF. The CDR3 DNA follows: TGCGCCAGCAGCTTGGTGAGCTCTGGGGCCAACGTCCTGACTTTC.

This clonotype was observed many times. The junction departs from the called germline gene at one end, perhaps through a read error. The CDR3 region has the DNA TGTGCCAGCTCCCCACTATGGGGGGGTTCCTACAATGAGCAGTTCTTC. It yields the protein CASSPLWGGSYNEQFF. The chain combines TRBV18 with TRBJ2-1; 7 bases map to TRBD2. Germline V CDR1 and CDR2: KGHSH, LQKENI. The CDR3 is made up of 16 amino acids.

The sample holds a few counts of this clonotype. This sequence joins TRBV19 and TRBJ2-6; D is tentatively TRBD1 or TRBD2 (6 bases each). CDR1 and CDR2 (germline): LNHDA, SQIVND (reference sequence). V lost 4 bases to trimming and J lost 3 bases, with 10 bases between them. CDR3 length: 15 residues. The CDR3 region has the DNA TGTGCCAGTAGTACCCGGGGGCTTGGGGCCAACGTCCTGACTTTC. This sequence encodes CASSTRGLGANVLTF.

This clonotype was picked up many times. The chain carries TRBV5-1 and TRBJ2-7; D ambiguous. This CDR3 contains 15 residues. V lost 4 bases and J 3 bases, leaving 17 bases between the germline ends. Germline assignment: CDR1 SGHRS and CDR2 YFSETQ. For the CDR3, the DNA is TGCGCCAGCAGCCCGGAGTATGGAGTTTTCTACGAGCAGTACTTC. Encoded protein: CASSPEYGVFYEQYF.

Many counts were recorded for this clonotype. This sequence joins TRBV2 and TRBJ2-1; possibly TRBD2 for D (6 bases). CDR1 is SNHLY, CDR2 FYNNEI, per germline. This CDR3 region has 13 residues. The V gene lost 2 bases and the J gene lost 5 bases, with 7 bases spanning the gap. The CDR3 spells CASSERENNEQFF. The CDR3 bases are TGTGCCAGCAGTGAACGGGAGAACAATGAGCAGTTCTTC.

This clonotype was seen repeatedly, ten times or more. This rearrangement joins TRBV28 to TRBJ2-1; 13 bases align to TRBD2. The CDR3 has 15 residues. Germline CDR1 and CDR2: MDHEN and SYDVKM. The V segment lost 6 bases and the J segment 9 bases; nucleotides outside the gene matches: 8. The CDR3 here is CASSPGLAGVGEQFF. The CDR3 DNA reads TGTGCCAGCAGCCCCGGACTAGCGGGAGTGGGTGAGCAGTTCTTC.

The chain carries TRBV20-1 and TRBJ2-1; possibly TRBD2 for D (6 bases). This CDR3 has 12 residues. Germline lookup yields CDR1 DFQATT and CDR2 SNEGSKA (reference sequence). The CDR3 loop is CRTTAGHNEQFF. The CDR3 DNA reads as TGCAGGACGACGGCGGGACACAATGAGCAGTTCTTC.

This clonotype was seen repeatedly, ten times or more. V is TRBV12-3 or TRBV12-4 and J is TRBJ2-3; 11 nucleotides agree with TRBD2. V dropped 5 bases and J dropped 4; count of bases not matched to a gene: 14. The CDR3 totals 18 residues. The CDR3 loop is CASSLPLSGGAWADTQYF. DNA for the CDR3: TGTGCCAGCAGTCTCCCGCTTAGCGGGGGGGCGTGGGCAGATACGCAGTATTTT.

This clonotype was detected many times. This chain connects TRBV5-5 to TRBJ2-7; a possible D gene is TRBD1 (6 bases). The CDR3 contains 13 residues. Trimming took 6 bases from V and 2 from J, leaving 12 bases between them. The germline gives CDR1 SGHKS, CDR2 YYEKEE (reference sequence). The CDR3 DNA is TGTGCCAGCATCCCGACAGGAGCCTACGAGCAGTACTTC. Its translation: CASIPTGAYEQYF.

This clonotype occurred a few times. The chain is built from TRBV6-2 or TRBV6-3 and TRBJ2-5, with no clear D. Germline CDR1 is MNHEY and CDR2 is SVGEGT. CDR3 length: 15 amino acids. Trimming pared 5 bases from V and 2 bases from J, leaving 15 bases between. This CDR3 is CASSRSRTDQETQYF. The CDR3 DNA follows: TGTGCCAGCAGTCGCTCCCGGACGGATCAAGAGACCCAGTACTTC.

This clonotype was counted ten times or more. CDR3 nucleotides: TGCGCCAGCAGCTCCCTACTTGACGGGAGGACCTACGAGCAGTACTTC. It translates to CASSSLLDGRTYEQYF. V gene TRBV5-1 combines with J gene TRBJ2-7, with TRBD2 identical over 7 bases. Trimming at V came to 3 bases and at J to 2 bases, leaving 11 bases not matched to a gene. This CDR3 is 16 amino acids long. Germline CDR1 reads SGHRS; CDR2 reads YFSETQ.

This clonotype has a count of ten or more. The genes are TRBV5-1 and TRBJ1-2, with 7 bases fitting TRBD1. The CDR3 extends over 14 amino acids. The germline V gene has CDR1 SGHRS and CDR2 YFSETQ. The ends lost 3 bases at V and 4 bases at J; junction bases unmatched: 6. The CDR3 sequence: CASSSPTGPYGYTF. For the CDR3, the DNA is TGCGCCAGCAGCTCCCCGACAGGGCCCTATGGCTACACCTTC. Full variable domain (missing parts from reference TRBV5-1 and TRBJ1-2): KAGVTQTPRYLIKTRGQQVTLSCSPISGHRSVSWYQQTPGQGLQFLFEYFSETQRNKGNFPGRFSGRQFSNSRSEMNVSTLELGDSALYLCASSSPTGPYGYTFGSGTRLTVV.